One and the same sample provided the 7 T cell receptor beta chains below, sequenced in a study of T cells in Graves' hyperthyroidism and ophthalmopathy (dated by TCRdb to about 2019). Library preparation used multiplex PCR. The data were produced on an Illumina HiSeq 2000. Amplification of TCR beta CDR3 regions was carried out from RNA transcripts. The TCR CDR3 was subjected to a first round of RT-PCR using the HTBI primer set and the Qiagen OneStep RT-PCR kit. TCRdb reran the public reads through fastp at Q25 and MiXCR, keeping productive beta chains. A single entry per CDR3 protein holds the most common genes and DNA from its merged rows. Across this sample there are 500,000 to 600,000 distinct CDR3 sequences, with 40% to 50% seen only once. About two fifths of the sample lies in the top ten. Sequences were obtained from peripheral blood or thyroid tissue (not recorded which). These receptors all stem from an adult woman with Graves' disease, either hyperthyroidism or ophthalmopathy (not recorded which).

This chain links TRBV7-2 with TRBJ2-7; D unclear. Deletions cut 4 bases from V and 3 bases from J, with 16 bases between. The CDR3 has 15 amino acids. CDR1 SGHTA and CDR2 FQGNSA come from the germline V gene. CDR3 DNA: TGTGCCAGCAGCTCCCAGACTCGAACCTTCTACGAGCAGTACTTC. Amino acid sequence: CASSSQTRTFYEQYF.

The CDR3 nucleotides read TGTGCCAGCAGCTGGGCAGGTTGGTACGAGCAGTACTTC. Translating gives CASSWAGWYEQYF. The gene calls are TRBV7-9 and TRBJ2-7; D call uncertain. The V gene lost 4 bases and the J gene lost 4 bases, with 11 bases spanning the gap. Germline V gene sequence: CDR1 SEHNR, CDR2 FQNEAQ (reference sequence). This CDR3 is 13 amino acids long. The whole variable domain, filled in from reference TRBV7-9 and TRBJ2-7, reads DTGVSQNPRHKITKRGQNVTFRCDPISEHNRLYWYRQTLGQGPEFLTYFQNEAQLEKSRLLSDRFSAERPKGSFSTLEIQRTEQGDSAMYLCASSWAGWYEQYFGPGTRLTVT.

This clonotype was detected ten times or more. The chain links TRBV2 to TRBJ2-5; TRBD2 matches at 14 bases. V shed 9 bases, J shed 3 bases, and the junction held 9 bases outside the gene matches. The CDR3 loop spans 16 amino acids. Germline V CDR1 and CDR2: SNHLY, FYNNEI. CDR3 bases: TGTGCCAGAACACCCTTGGGACTAGCGGGAGAAGAGACCCAGTACTTC. It specifies CARTPLGLAGEETQYF. Filled out from reference TRBV2 and TRBJ2-5, the complete variable domain reads EPEVTQTPSHQVTQMGQEVILRCVPISNHLYFYWYRQILGQKVEFLVSFYNNEISEKSEIFDDQFSVERPDGSNFTLKIRSTKLEDSAMYFCARTPLGLAGEETQYFGPGTRLLVL.

With respect to this clonotype: Its ends do not fully match the called genes, so a read error is possible. This chain uses TRBV7-2 with TRBJ2-6; possibly TRBD2 for D (5 bases). Germline loops: CDR1 SGHTA, CDR2 FQGNSA. The CDR3 is made up of 12 amino acids. The CDR3 spells CASREDQNTEAF. The CDR3 DNA sequence: TGTGCCAGCAGGGAGGACCAGAACACTGAAGCTTTC.

Only a few counts were recorded for this clonotype. The rearrangement joins TRBV30 to TRBJ1-5, with D hard to call. Trimming removed 1 base at V and 9 bases at J, with 7 bases between. Germline V gene lookup returns CDR1 GTSNPN and CDR2 SVGIG (reference sequence). This CDR3 is 11 amino acids long. The CDR3 DNA reads TGTGCCTGGAGTGCCTGGGGGCCCCAGCATTTT. Translating gives CAWSAWGPQHF.

This clonotype was detected many times. The chain is built from TRBV14 and TRBJ2-5, with TRBD1 identical over 8 bases. The CDR3 sequence is 17 residues long. V shed 0 bases, J shed 2 bases, and the junction held 8 bases outside the gene matches. Germline CDR1 reads SGHDN; CDR2 reads FVKESK. CDR3 sequence reads: CASSQDQDRAGQETQYF. CDR3 bases: TGTGCCAGCAGCCAAGACCAGGACAGGGCGGGTCAAGAGACCCAGTACTTC. The entire variable domain, with the rest obtained from reference TRBV14 and TRBJ2-5, is as follows: EAGVTQFPSHSVIEKGQTVTLRCDPISGHDNLYWYRRVMGKEIKFLLHFVKESKQDESGMPNNRFLAERTGGTYSTLKVQPAELEDSGVYFCASSQDQDRAGQETQYFGPGTRLLVL.

This clonotype was detected ten times or more. V is TRBV10-3 and J is TRBJ1-4, with D possibly matching TRBD1 (6 bases). Germline-derived CDR1 and CDR2 are ENHRY and SYGVKD. Deletions cut 4 bases from V and 3 bases from J, with 9 bases between. The CDR3 loop spans 14 amino acids. CDR3 in amino acids: CAISGQGPNEKLFF. CDR3 DNA sequence: TGTGCCATCAGTGGGCAGGGGCCTAATGAAAAACTGTTTTTT.